In this sample, the clone carrying this TCR beta chain turned up once. Produced via immunoSEQ multiplex PCR; TCRdb's table is partial and in-frame only. In the table there are 250,000 to 300,000 clones, roughly 89% of which are singletons. Germline V CDR1 and CDR2: MDHEN, SYDVKM. The length of the CDR3 is 14 residues. The V and J ends lost 3 bases and 2 bases, in that order; junction bases with no gene match: 3. These data belong to a study of blood T cell repertoires in COVID-19. Sequenced sample: PBMCs or T cells enriched from blood (not recorded which). The chain couples TRBV28 to TRBJ1-2; TRBD1 agrees at 7 bases. The receptor was derived from a woman aged 55-75 years who had recovered from COVID-19. The CDR3 reads CASSLGRGNYGYTF. CDR3 bases: TGTGCCAGCAGTTTGGGCAGGGGGAACTATGGCTACACCTTC.